This T cell receptor (beta chain) was captured in a study of beta chain features in type 1 diabetes. The CDR3 has 14 residues. Germline V gives CDR1 SGHTA, CDR2 FQGNSA. Trimming removed 6 bases at V and 4 bases at J, with 13 bases between. Expressed TCRB transcripts were sequenced because the isolated RNA had all been reverse transcribed beforehand. The table came from immunoSEQ multiplex PCR; TCRdb's copy has only in-frame clones and leaves some out. The table has over 300,000 clones, less than 10% seen once. This TCR was sampled from a woman aged 18-35 years in good health. The V gene is TRBV7-2, the J gene TRBJ2-1; D possibly corresponds to TRBD2 (6 bases). The sequenced sample was central memory CD4+ T cells from blood. CDR3 DNA sequence: TGTGCCAGCAGGCGACTAGGGGAATACAATGAGCAGTTCTTC. Protein: CASRRLGEYNEQFF.